Here is one TCR beta chain with its context. The method was immunoSEQ multiplex PCR; TCRdb's version includes in-frame clones alone and lacks a portion of them. The table has about 81,000 clones, about 93% seen once. This record comes from a study of T cell changes during pregnancy in multiple sclerosis. Germline values: CDR1 SGHVS, CDR2 FQNEAQ. The germline V and J ends were trimmed by 5 bases and 4 bases, with 13 bases remaining between them. This CDR3 has 14 amino acids. The sample was peripheral blood, taken in the third trimester of pregnancy. The chain couples TRBV7-8 to TRBJ2-3; no firm D call. The sequence was collected from a female donor in good health, enrolled as a control in a pregnancy study. CDR3 sequence (DNA): TGTGCCAGCAGCCCCCAGATTGTGTCAGATACGCAGTATTTT. It specifies CASSPQIVSDTQYF. The full variable domain, in which reference TRBV7-8 and TRBJ2-3 provide the parts outside the CDR3, is GAGVSQSPRYKVAKRGQDVALRCDPISGHVSLFWYQQALGQGPEFLTYFQNEAQLDKSGLPSDRFFAERPEGSVSTLKIQRTQQEDSAVYLCASSPQIVSDTQYFGPGTRLTVL.